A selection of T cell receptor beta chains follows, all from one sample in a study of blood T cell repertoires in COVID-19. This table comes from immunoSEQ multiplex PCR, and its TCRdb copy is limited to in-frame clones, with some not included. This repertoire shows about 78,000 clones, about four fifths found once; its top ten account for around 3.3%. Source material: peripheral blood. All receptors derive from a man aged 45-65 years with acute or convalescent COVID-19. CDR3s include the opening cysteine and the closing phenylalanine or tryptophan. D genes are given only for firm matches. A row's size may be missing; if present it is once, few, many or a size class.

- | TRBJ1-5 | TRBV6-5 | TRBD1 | CASSHRGNQPQHF | TGTGCCAGCAGCCACAGGGGTAATCAGCCCCAGCATTTT
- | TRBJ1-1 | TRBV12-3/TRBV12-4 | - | CASSLSTGVEAFF | TGTGCCAGCAGTTTATCAACGGGGGTTGAAGCTTTCTTT
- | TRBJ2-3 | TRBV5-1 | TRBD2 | CASSPPGVAGGSDTQYF | TGCGCCAGCAGCCCACCTGGGGTAGCGGGAGGCTCAGATACGCAGTATTTT
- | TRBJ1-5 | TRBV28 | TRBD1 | CASSQRQGLQPQHF | TGTGCCAGCAGCCAAAGACAGGGATTGCAGCCCCAGCATTTT
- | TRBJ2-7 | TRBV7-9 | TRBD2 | CASSSGLAGNF | TGTGCCAGCAGCTCCGGACTAGCGGGGAACTTC
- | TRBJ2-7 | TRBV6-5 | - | CASSRQGLYEQYF | TGTGCCAGCAGCCGTCAGGGACTCTACGAGCAGTACTTC
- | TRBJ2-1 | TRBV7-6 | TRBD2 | CASSPRGAGGKHNEQFF | TGTGCCAGCAGCCCCCGGGGGGCGGGAGGGAAACACAATGAGCAGTTCTTC
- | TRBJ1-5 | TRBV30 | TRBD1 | CAWSAGGFGQPQHF | TGTGCCTGGAGTGCAGGGGGCTTCGGTCAGCCCCAGCATTTT
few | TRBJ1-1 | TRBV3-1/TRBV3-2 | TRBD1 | CASSPGASGQRTEAFF | TGTGCCAGCAGCCCGGGGGCGTCGGGACAGAGAACTGAAGCTTTCTTT
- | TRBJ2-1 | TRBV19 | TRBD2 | CASRLAGGNEQFF | TGTGCCAGCCGACTAGCGGGAGGTAATGAGCAGTTCTTC
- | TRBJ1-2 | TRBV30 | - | CAWSVYLGVKDGYTF | TGTGCCTGGAGTGTTTACCTCGGGGTCAAGGATGGCTACACCTTC
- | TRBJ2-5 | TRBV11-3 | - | CASSKGASANLQETQYF | TGTGCCAGCAGCAAGGGGGCTAGCGCTAATCTACAAGAGACCCAGTACTTC
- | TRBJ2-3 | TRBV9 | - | CASSVNVVGSDTQYF | TGTGCCAGCAGCGTTAATGTAGTCGGTTCAGATACGCAGTATTTT
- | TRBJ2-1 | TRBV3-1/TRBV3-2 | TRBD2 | CASSQMLRGGYNEQFF | TGTGCCAGCAGCCAAATGTTACGGGGGGGGTACAATGAGCAGTTCTTC
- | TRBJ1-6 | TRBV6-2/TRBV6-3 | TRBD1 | CASSYLGQGNSPLHF | TGTGCCAGCAGTTACCTCGGACAGGGGAATTCACCCCTCCACTTT
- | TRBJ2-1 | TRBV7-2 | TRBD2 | CASSLYPSGRGGNYNEQFF | TGTGCCAGCAGCTTATATCCTAGCGGGAGAGGGGGCAACTACAATGAGCAGTTCTTC
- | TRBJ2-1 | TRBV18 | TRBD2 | CASSLYWTSGSDEQFF | TGTGCCAGCTCACTATATTGGACTAGCGGGAGCGATGAGCAGTTCTTC
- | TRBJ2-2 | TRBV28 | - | CASSFGLNTGELFF | TGTGCCAGCAGTTTCGGTTTGAACACCGGGGAGCTGTTTTTT
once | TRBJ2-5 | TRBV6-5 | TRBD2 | CASTESGGAGETQYF | TGTGCCAGCACCGAAAGCGGGGGGGCAGGAGAGACCCAGTACTTC
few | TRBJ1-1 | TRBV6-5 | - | CASTIRGSRTEAFF | TGTGCCAGCACCATTAGGGGGTCTCGCACTGAAGCTTTCTTT
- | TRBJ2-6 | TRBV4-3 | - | CASSQDRTGHYSGANVLTF | TGCGCCAGCAGCCAAGATCGAACAGGCCACTACTCTGGGGCCAACGTCCTGACTTTC
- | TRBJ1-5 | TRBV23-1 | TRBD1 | CASSPSWNRGGDQPQHF | TGCGCCAGCAGTCCCTCATGGAACAGGGGTGGCGATCAGCCCCAGCATTTT
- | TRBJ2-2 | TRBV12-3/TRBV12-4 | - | CASVNGAGELFF | TGTGCCAGCGTGAACGGGGCCGGGGAGCTGTTTTTT
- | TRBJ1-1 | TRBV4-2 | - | CASSQDGTTSGEAFF | TGTGCCAGCAGCCAAGATGGGACAACCAGCGGTGAAGCTTTCTTT
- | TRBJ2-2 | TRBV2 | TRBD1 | CASKGQGNGELFF | TGTGCCAGCAAAGGACAGGGCAACGGGGAGCTGTTTTTT
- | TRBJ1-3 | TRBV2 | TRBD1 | CASIGTGPYSGNTIYF | TGTGCCAGCATAGGGACAGGGCCCTACTCTGGAAACACCATATATTTT
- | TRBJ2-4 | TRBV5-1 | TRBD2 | CASSSEAGERNIQYF | TGCGCCAGCAGCTCAGAAGCGGGAGAAAGAAACATTCAGTACTTC
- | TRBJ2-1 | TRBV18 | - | CASRSQGDHNEQFF | TGTGCCAGCCGCTCACAGGGAGACCACAATGAGCAGTTCTTC
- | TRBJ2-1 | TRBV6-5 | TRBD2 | CASSYRAGDDEQFF | TGTGCCAGCAGTTACAGAGCGGGAGACGATGAGCAGTTCTTC
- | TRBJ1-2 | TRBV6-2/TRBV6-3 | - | CASSYSGSFLTYYGYTF | TGTGCCAGCAGTTATTCCGGGTCGTTCCTCACCTACTATGGCTACACCTTC
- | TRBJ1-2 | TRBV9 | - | CASSQTASYGYTF | TGTGCCAGCAGCCAAACAGCTTCCTATGGCTACACCTTC
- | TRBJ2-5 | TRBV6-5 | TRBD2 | CASSSLAGGQETQYF | TGTGCCAGCAGTTCTTTAGCGGGGGGACAAGAGACCCAGTACTTC
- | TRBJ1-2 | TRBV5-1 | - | CASSLGLAYGYTF | TGCGCCAGCAGCTTGGGACTTGCATATGGCTACACCTTC
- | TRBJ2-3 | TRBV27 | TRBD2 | CASARVPISGGADTQYF | TGTGCCAGCGCCCGGGTCCCGATTAGCGGGGGGGCAGATACGCAGTATTTT
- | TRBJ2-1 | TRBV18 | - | CASSPPRTYNEQFF | TGTGCCAGCTCACCACCGAGGACCTACAATGAGCAGTTCTTC
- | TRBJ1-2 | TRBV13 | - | CASSLSGVNYGYTF | TGTGCCAGCAGCCTCTCAGGGGTTAACTATGGCTACACCTTC
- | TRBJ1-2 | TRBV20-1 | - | CSPGQEYGYTF | TGCAGCCCGGGACAAGAATATGGCTACACCTTC
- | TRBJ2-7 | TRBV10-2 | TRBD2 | CASSEYGSGGPNEQYF | TGCGCCAGCAGTGAGTACGGCTCGGGAGGGCCCAACGAGCAGTACTTC
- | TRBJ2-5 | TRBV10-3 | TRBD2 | CAISPGLAGKQETQYF | TGTGCCATCAGCCCGGGACTAGCGGGGAAACAAGAGACCCAGTACTTC
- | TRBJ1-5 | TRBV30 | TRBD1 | CAWSPDRGQPQHF | TGTGCCTGGAGCCCGGACAGGGGTCAGCCCCAGCATTTT
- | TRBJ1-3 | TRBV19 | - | CASSTGPGPGNTIYF | TGTGCCAGTAGTACAGGTCCTGGGCCTGGAAACACCATATATTTT
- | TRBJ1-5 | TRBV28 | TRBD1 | CASSPGGSQPQHF | TGTGCCAGCAGTCCAGGGGGAAGTCAGCCCCAGCATTTT
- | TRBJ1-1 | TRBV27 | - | CASSPPGRRVAEAFF | TGTGCCAGCAGTCCGCCCGGGAGGCGAGTCGCTGAAGCTTTCTTT
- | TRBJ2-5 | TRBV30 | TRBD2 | CAWSRVSGGQGTQYF | TGTGCCTGGAGTAGGGTTAGCGGGGGGCAAGGGACCCAGTACTTC
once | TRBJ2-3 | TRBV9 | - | CASRPPAGLGTDTQYF | TGTGCCAGCAGACCCCCAGCAGGGCTGGGCACAGATACGCAGTATTTT
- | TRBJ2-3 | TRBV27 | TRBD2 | CASSFLGLAGADTQYF | TGTGCCAGCAGTTTTTTGGGACTAGCGGGAGCAGATACGCAGTATTTT
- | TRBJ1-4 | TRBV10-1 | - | CAEHRDIYGVGANEKLFF | TGCGCCGAACACAGGGATATATATGGGGTGGGGGCTAATGAAAAACTGTTTTTT
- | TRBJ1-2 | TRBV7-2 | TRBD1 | CASSFTGGEAGYTF | TGTGCCAGCAGCTTCACAGGGGGCGAGGCTGGCTACACCTTC
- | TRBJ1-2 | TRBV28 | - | CASTISPPGGYTF | TGTGCCAGCACCATCTCCCCGCCCGGGGGCTACACCTTC
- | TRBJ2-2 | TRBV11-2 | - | CASSSITGELFF | TGTGCCAGCAGCTCAATTACCGGGGAGCTGTTTTTT
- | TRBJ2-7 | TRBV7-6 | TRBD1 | CASSSRTGGSYEQYF | TGTGCCAGCAGCTCGAGGACAGGGGGATCCTACGAGCAGTACTTC
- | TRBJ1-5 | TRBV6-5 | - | CASSYGGTVQPQHF | TGTGCCAGCAGTTACGGCGGGACGGTCCAGCCCCAGCATTTT
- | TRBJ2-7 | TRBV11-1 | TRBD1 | CASSTGQAPSYEQYF | TGTGCCAGCAGCACCGGACAGGCACCTTCCTACGAGCAGTACTTC
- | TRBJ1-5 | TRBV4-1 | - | CASSQAEAGARYSNQPQHF | TGCGCCAGCAGCCAAGCGGAGGCAGGGGCTCGGTATAGCAATCAGCCCCAGCATTTT
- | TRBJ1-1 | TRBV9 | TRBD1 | CASSTHRDRGQGTEAFF | TGTGCCAGCAGCACTCACCGGGACAGGGGGCAAGGTACTGAAGCTTTCTTT